This T cell receptor (beta chain) is drawn from a study of beta chain features in type 1 diabetes. On the study more broadly: No age, gender or cell yield differences were seen between patients and healthy donors.

All of the isolated RNA was reverse transcribed, so expressed TCRB transcripts were sequenced. Only in-frame clones appear in the TCRdb table, and some are missing; sequencing was by immunoSEQ multiplex PCR. This table holds roughly 340,000 clones, 13% found once. In the case of this clone: What it binds is unknown.

Cell sorting via CD45RO/CCR7/CD25/CD127/CD95/CD27 was performed to obtain CD4+ naive, central memory, regulatory and stem cell-like memory cells. The authors obtained over 98% purity in all sorted populations. Study observations and caveats: Any HLA type influence on TCRB rearrangement was left unresolved here. All four CD4+ subsets from Type 1 diabetes patients carried moderately but significantly shorter TCRB CDR3s.

The ends lost 5 bases at V and 3 bases at J; junction bases unmatched: 10. CDR1 SGHTA and CDR2 FQGNSA come from the germline V gene. This CDR3 comprises 15 residues. The chain recombines TRBV7-2 with TRBJ2-7; 7 nucleotides match TRBD2. The receptor comes from a woman between 18 and 30 years old with type 1 diabetes. Sequenced material: naive CD4+ T cells from blood. The CDR3 loop is CASSQGLPTIYEQYF. DNA for the CDR3: TGTGCCAGCAGCCAGGGACTACCAACAATCTACGAGCAGTACTTC.